This passage covers 16 T cell receptor beta chains from one sample sequenced in a study of cytomegalovirus exposure and HLA in healthy donors. The repertoire was sequenced with immunoSEQ multiplex PCR; TCRdb's copy has only in-frame clones and lacks some. The sample shows some 200,000 clones, 84% of them seen only once. The sample consisted of PBMCs. Every receptor here comes from a woman in her 30s in good health and CMV-seropositive.

The gene calls are TRBV7-9 and TRBJ2-1; 12 nucleotides match TRBD2. The germline gives CDR1 SEHNR, CDR2 FQNEAQ (reference sequence). There are 19 residues in the CDR3. J gave up 0 bases and V 0 bases, and 6 bases lay outside the gene matches. The CDR3 coding sequence is TGTGCCAGCAGCTTAGCTGGACTAGCGGGGTTAACCTCCTACAATGAGCAGTTCTTC. Its protein is CASSLAGLAGLTSYNEQFF. The variable domain in full, completed from reference TRBV7-9 and TRBJ2-1, reads DTGVSQNPRHKITKRGQNVTFRCDPISEHNRLYWYRQTLGQGPEFLTYFQNEAQLEKSRLLSDRFSAERPKGSFSTLEIQRTEQGDSAMYLCASSLAGLAGLTSYNEQFFGPGTRLTVL.

This CDR3 is CSVARAGELFF. The DNA of the CDR3 is TGCAGCGTTGCTCGAGCCGGGGAGCTGTTTTTT. V gene TRBV29-1 combines with J gene TRBJ2-2; no definite D call. Germline lookup yields CDR1 SQVTM and CDR2 ANQGSEA. Trimming shortened V by 4 bases and J by 6 bases, and 6 bases separated the two germline ends. The CDR3 consists of 11 residues.

This chain connects TRBV6-5 to TRBJ1-1, with a possible D match to TRBD1 (5 bases). V gave up 6 bases and J gave up 5 bases, with 7 bases separating them. Germline V gives CDR1 MNHEY, CDR2 SVGAGI. The CDR3 is 11 amino acids. The CDR3 is CASSPGTEAFF. In DNA form, the CDR3 reads TGTGCCAGCAGCCCAGGGACTGAAGCTTTCTTT.

The chain couples TRBV6-5 to TRBJ2-1; TRBD2 might be the D (6 bases). Looked up from germline, CDR1 is MNHEY and CDR2 is SVGAGI. Trimming took 6 bases from V and 10 from J, leaving 19 bases between them. CDR3 size: 14 residues. DNA of the CDR3: TGTGCCAGCAGGCCCCGCACTGGGGGAGGCGAGCAGTTCTTC. Amino acids: CASRPRTGGGEQFF.

This rearrangement joins TRBV28 to TRBJ2-1, with D possibly matching TRBD2 (6 bases). The CDR3 spans 12 residues. From germline, CDR1 is MDHEN and CDR2 SYDVKM. V gave up 6 bases and J gave up 9 bases, with 12 bases separating them. CDR3 loop: CASRLTRGEQFF. The CDR3 nucleotides read TGTGCCAGCAGGCTGACTAGAGGTGAGCAGTTCTTC.

This chain links TRBV4-2 with TRBJ2-1; the D is unclear. The CDR3 has 15 residues. Germline V CDR1 and CDR2: LGHNA, YNFKEQ. The V and J ends lost 2 bases and 1 base respectively, with 9 bases between them. Here the CDR3 DNA reads TGTGCCAGCAGCCAATCCGGCGGTTCCTACAATGAGCAGTTCTTC. This translates into CASSQSGGSYNEQFF.

The chain combines TRBV2 with TRBJ2-1; D is possibly TRBD1 (6 bases). V was clipped by 7 bases and J by 3 bases, with 13 bases between them. This CDR3 has 14 amino acids. The germline CDR1 and CDR2 sequences are SNHLY and FYNNEI. DNA of the CDR3: TGTGCCAGCACTATCAGGACAGACTACAATGAGCAGTTCTTC. Translated, it gives CASTIRTDYNEQFF.

This clone turned up a few times. The chain has TRBV7-8 and TRBJ2-1, with D possibly TRBD1 on 6 matching bases. Trimming shortened V by 6 bases and J by 7 bases, and 10 bases separated the two germline ends. This CDR3 has 12 residues. Germline V gene data show CDR1 as SGHVS and CDR2 as FQNEAQ. DNA of the CDR3: TGTGCCAGCAGATTACAGGGTAATGAGCAGTTCTTC. As protein: CASRLQGNEQFF.

The genes are TRBV5-1 and TRBJ2-7, with D possibly being TRBD1 (6 bases). CDR3 length: 16 amino acids. Germline CDR1 reads SGHRS; CDR2 reads YFSETQ. The V end lost 2 bases, the J end lost 3 bases, and 18 bases lay between the germline ends. This CDR3 is CASSLAPGTNIYEQYF. The CDR3 DNA follows: TGCGCCAGCAGCTTAGCGCCGGGGACAAATATCTACGAGCAGTACTTC.

The chain recombines TRBV9 with TRBJ1-3; D is possibly TRBD1 (6 bases). Per the germline V gene, CDR1 is SGDLS and CDR2 is YYNGEE. V lost 3 bases, J lost 1 base, and 11 bases lay in between. The CDR3 length is 15 residues. In DNA form, the CDR3 reads TGTGCCAGCAGCGAGGACAGACTTTCTGGAAACACCATATATTTT. Its translation: CASSEDRLSGNTIYF.

The DNA of the CDR3 is TGCGCCAGCAGCCAAACCCAACAGACCCTTTCCTCCTACGAGCAGTACTTC. Residues: CASSQTQQTLSSYEQYF. The chain recombines TRBV4-1 with TRBJ2-7, with D hard to call. The CDR3 loop spans 17 amino acids. CDR1 is MGHRA, CDR2 YSYEKL, per germline. V was trimmed by 2 bases and J by 0 bases, leaving 17 bases between them.

To note about this clone: The junction and the germline gene differ at one end; a read error may be behind it. The rearrangement links TRBV4-1 to TRBJ2-2; D gene ambiguous. Germline CDR1 reads MGHRA; CDR2 reads YSYEKL. The CDR3 is made up of 16 amino acids. The chain's CDR3 is CASSLIKSAVTGELFF. CDR3 DNA sequence: TGTGCCAGCAGCCTTATTAAAAGCGCCGTCACCGGGGAGCTGTTTTTT.

The genes are TRBV7-2 and TRBJ2-3; 7 nucleotides agree with TRBD1. With 5 bases clipped from V and 2 bases from J, the junction kept 7 bases outside the gene matches. The CDR3 consists of 15 residues. In germline, CDR1 is SGHTA, CDR2 FQGNSA. The CDR3 nucleotides read TGTGCCAGCAGCCTCGACAGGGCGGTCACAGATACGCAGTATTTT. Amino acids: CASSLDRAVTDTQYF. Combining the CDR3 with reference TRBV7-2 and TRBJ2-3 gives the whole variable domain GAGVSQSPSNKVTEKGKDVELRCDPISGHTALYWYRQSLGQGLEFLIYFQGNSAPDKSGLPSDRFSAERTGGSVSTLTIQRTQQEDSAVYLCASSLDRAVTDTQYFGPGTRLTVL.

The J gene is TRBJ2-1, the V gene TRBV7-2, with D possibly being TRBD2 (6 bases). The CDR3 runs to 17 residues. CDR1 and CDR2 from the germline V gene are SGHTA and FQGNSA. Deletions cut 0 bases from V and 0 bases from J, with 12 bases between. The CDR3 is CASSLATAGISYNEQFF. In nucleotides, the CDR3 is TGTGCCAGCAGCTTAGCGACAGCGGGTATCTCCTACAATGAGCAGTTCTTC.

The chain recombines TRBV27 with TRBJ1-5; the D gene is possibly TRBD1 (5 bases). Trimming took 6 bases from V and 0 from J, leaving 12 bases between them. The CDR3 spans 15 residues. Germline V CDR1 and CDR2: MNHEY, SMNVEV (reference sequence). The CDR3 spells CASRQYRISNQPQHF. The DNA of the CDR3 is TGTGCCAGCAGGCAGTACAGGATTAGCAATCAGCCCCAGCATTTT.

The chain couples TRBV27 to TRBJ2-1, with TRBD2 identical over 9 bases. CDR1 is MNHEY, CDR2 SMNVEV, per germline (reference sequence). V gave up 6 bases and J gave up 4 bases; unmatched junction bases: 10. This CDR3 spans 16 amino acids. The CDR3 nucleotides read TGTGCCAGCAGCATAAAGGGACTAGCCGATTACAATGAGCAGTTCTTC. Translation: CASSIKGLADYNEQFF.